The clone carrying this T cell receptor beta chain appeared a few times. This entry comes from a study of blood T cell repertoires in COVID-19. Sequenced by immunoSEQ multiplex PCR; TCRdb stores in-frame clones only, minus some. The sample has 55,000 to 85,000 clones; around 87% are singletons. The length of the CDR3 is 15 residues. Germline V gene sequence: CDR1 SGHVS, CDR2 FQNEAQ. With 5 bases removed from V and 2 bases from J, the gap between germline ends came to 16 bases. This chain links TRBV7-8 with TRBJ2-7; possible D gene TRBD2, 5 bases. Material for sequencing was peripheral blood. This TCR derives from a human donor in a cohort sampled during active COVID-19. CDR3 residues: CASSPRHGKTYEQYF. CDR3 DNA sequence: TGTGCCAGCAGCCCGAGGCACGGGAAGACCTACGAGCAGTACTTC.